This is a list of T cell receptor beta chains from one sample in a study of T cell responses to AZD1222 COVID-19 vaccine. This table comes from immunoSEQ multiplex PCR, and its TCRdb copy is limited to in-frame clones, with some not included. Among 120,000 to 150,000 clones listed, more than 75% were seen once. The specimen was peripheral blood, collected on day 0 of MenACWY control vaccination. These receptors came from an adult in good health. Each CDR3 is given with its conserved first and last residue. Fields, in order: D gene, J gene, V gene, CDR3 protein. D genes are given only for firm matches.

.	TRBJ1-5	TRBV29-1	CSVLPDSNQPQHF
TRBD1	TRBJ2-7	TRBV5-1	CASSPTGQGASEQYF
.	TRBJ1-2	TRBV2	CASSESRVSYGYTF
TRBD2	TRBJ2-7	TRBV7-2	CASSWLGGGFYEQYF
.	TRBJ1-1	TRBV18	CASSPDQNTEAFF
TRBD1	TRBJ2-1	TRBV6-5	CASTRDSYNEQFF
.	TRBJ2-5	TRBV7-2	CASSRLGAGIQETQYF
.	TRBJ1-4	TRBV18	CASSPDAGSPTNEKLFF
.	TRBJ2-1	TRBV7-8	CASRDGHPYNEQFF
TRBD1	TRBJ2-5	TRBV5-1	CASSSDRDVETQYF
TRBD2	TRBJ2-1	TRBV4-1	CASSQIGPGGNEQFF
TRBD2	TRBJ2-3	TRBV20-1	CSASRAGGTDTQYF
TRBD2	TRBJ2-5	TRBV5-4	CASSRSGGREETQYF
.	TRBJ1-3	TRBV28	CASSFRRPFSGNTIYF
.	TRBJ2-1	TRBV11-3	CASSLEGDREQFF
.	TRBJ2-3	TRBV28	CASSFKSYTDTQYF
.	TRBJ2-6	TRBV2	CASSHRAHSGANVLTF
TRBD1	TRBJ1-1	TRBV5-8	CASSLDRGTEAFF
.	TRBJ1-4	TRBV7-9	CASSFRGVNEKLFF
TRBD1	TRBJ1-2	TRBV19	CASSITGGTSYGYTF
TRBD1	TRBJ1-2	TRBV14	CASSLSGTGRRGYTF
.	TRBJ2-7	TRBV7-2	CASSPPVGYEQYF
.	TRBJ1-4	TRBV24-1	CATSETGTEKLFF
.	TRBJ2-7	TRBV10-3	CAISAGPDSSYEQYF
TRBD2	TRBJ2-4	TRBV7-9	CASSVSGDLAKNIQYF
.	TRBJ1-1	TRBV10-3	CAIRTLADTEAFF